Below are 2 T cell receptor beta chains sequenced from a single sample in a study of blood T cell repertoires in COVID-19. The data were produced by immunoSEQ multiplex PCR, yet TCRdb's version contains in-frame clones alone and is incomplete. The table records 100,000 to 150,000 clones, roughly four fifths of them present only once. Sequenced sample: peripheral blood. The receptors were gathered from a man aged 55 to 69 with acute or convalescent COVID-19.

A word on this clone: The sample contains more than one DNA sequence encoding this CDR3. This chain links TRBV9 with TRBJ1-2; a possible D gene is TRBD1 (6 bases). CDR1 SGDLS and CDR2 YYNGEE come from the germline V gene. This CDR3 region has 15 residues. Trimming took 0 bases from V and 4 from J, leaving 13 bases between them. CDR3 DNA: TGTGCCAGCAGCGTAGATCTGGGGGCTGGCTATGGCTACACCTTC. Translated: CASSVDLGAGYGYTF.

This rearrangement joins TRBV7-2 to TRBJ2-2; maybe TRBD2 (6 bases). There are 17 residues in the CDR3. Per germline, CDR1 SGHTA and CDR2 FQGNSA. The germline V and J ends were trimmed by 5 bases and 1 base, with 17 bases remaining between them. CDR3 amino acids: CASSPEGAGLNTGELFF. DNA of the CDR3: TGTGCCAGCAGCCCGGAGGGTGCGGGCCTGAACACCGGGGAGCTGTTTTTT.